These 22 T cell receptor beta chains share one sample of origin, sequenced in a study of blood T cell repertoires in COVID-19 (dated by TCRdb to between 2020 and 2021). Library method: the immunoSEQ multiplex PCR assay. TCRdb holds this immuneACCESS table with in-frame rearrangements only. Some clones are missing; in checked studies, unresolved V genes explain under half, and the rest has no known cause. The sample includes approximately 120,000 clones, with roughly four fifths observed a single time. The top ten constitute roughly a tenth of the sample. The sequenced sample was peripheral blood. The receptors here all came from a human donor in a cohort sampled during active COVID-19.

The J gene is TRBJ1-3, the V gene TRBV3-1 (or the pseudogene TRBV3-2); TRBD1 might be the D (6 bases). There are 15 residues in the CDR3. Germline CDR1 and CDR2: LGHDT and YNNKEL (reference sequence). V shed 6 bases and J shed 0 bases, with 12 bases lying between them. CDR3 sequence: CASRGAGPSGNTIYF. DNA for the CDR3: TGTGCCAGCAGGGGGGCAGGCCCCTCTGGAAACACCATATATTTT.

This clone was observed a single time. The chain has TRBV28 and TRBJ1-1; 8 bases match TRBD1. The V gene end was trimmed by 9 bases and the J gene end by 7 bases; junction bases not matched to a gene: 10. Germline CDR1 MDHEN, CDR2 SYDVKM. This CDR3 is built from 13 residues. This CDR3 is CASSPGTGFEAFF. The CDR3 nucleotides read TGTGCCAGTTCCCCCGGGACAGGCTTTGAAGCTTTCTTT.

CDR3 amino acids: CASHRAITGELFF. CDR3 nucleotides: TGTGCCAGCCATCGCGCCATCACCGGGGAGCTGTTTTTT. The chain is built from TRBV2 and TRBJ2-2; D is uncertain. Germline loops: CDR1 SNHLY, CDR2 FYNNEI. The CDR3 has 13 amino acids. V lost 8 bases and J 4 bases, leaving 11 bases between the germline ends.

This chain links TRBV27 with TRBJ1-5, with D hard to call. Germline V gene lookup returns CDR1 MNHEY and CDR2 SMNVEV (reference sequence). The CDR3 spans 15 residues. Between the trimmed V and J ends, which lost 5 bases and 2 bases, there was a span of 13 bases. CDR3 sequence reads: CASSLEGLGNQPQHF. The DNA of the CDR3 is TGTGCCAGCAGTCTGGAGGGCCTAGGCAATCAGCCCCAGCATTTT.

This clone has only one observation. The chain has TRBV4-1 and TRBJ1-2, with 7 nucleotides matching TRBD1. J lost 4 bases, V lost 3 bases, and 5 bases had no gene match. Germline CDR1 MGHRA, CDR2 YSYEKL. The CDR3 covers 14 residues. The DNA of the CDR3 is TGCGCCAGCAGCCAGCCGGGACAGCGCTATGGCTACACCTTC. Protein product: CASSQPGQRYGYTF.

This chain links TRBV11-2 with TRBJ1-2; possibly TRBD1 for D (6 bases). Trimming stripped 2 bases from V and 4 bases from J, with 23 bases between. Germline V CDR1 and CDR2: SGHAT, FQNNGV. This CDR3 is built from 18 residues. For the CDR3, the DNA is TGTGCCAGCAGCTTACGGGGCCCCAAAACCCAACAGGGCTATGGCTACACCTTC. Protein product: CASSLRGPKTQQGYGYTF.

The chain carries TRBV9 and TRBJ1-1; D is unclear. The V gene's germline CDR1 is SGDLS and CDR2 YYNGEE. The V gene lost 5 bases and the J gene lost 4 bases, with 6 bases spanning the gap. CDR3 size: 11 residues. CDR3 sequence (DNA): TGTGCCAGCAGTGCTATCACTGAAGCTTTCTTT. Encoded protein: CASSAITEAFF.

The chain has TRBV12-3 or TRBV12-4 and TRBJ1-4; D call uncertain. This CDR3 has 13 residues. V was clipped by 9 bases and J by 0 bases, with 8 bases between them. The CDR3 reads CASGGATNEKLFF. The DNA for the CDR3 is TGTGCCAGTGGCGGGGCAACTAATGAAAAACTGTTTTTT.

The chain has TRBV4-2 and TRBJ1-5; maybe TRBD1 (5 bases). Germline-derived CDR1 and CDR2 are LGHNA and YNFKEQ. The V end lost 2 bases, the J end lost 4 bases, and 9 bases lay between the germline ends. The length of the CDR3 is 14 residues. The CDR3 spells CASSQTTANQPQHF. For the CDR3, the DNA is TGTGCCAGCAGCCAAACGACAGCTAATCAGCCCCAGCATTTT.

This clone was detected many times. The gene calls are TRBV18 and TRBJ2-3; 13 nucleotides agree with TRBD2. CDR1 and CDR2 from the germline V gene are KGHSH and LQKENI. The junction had 11 bases not matched to a gene; V was cut back by 5 bases and J by 0 bases. This CDR3 has 19 amino acids. The CDR3 sequence: CASSESGLAGDSSTDTQYF. The CDR3 DNA is TGTGCCAGCTCAGAATCCGGACTAGCGGGAGACTCTAGCACAGATACGCAGTATTTT.

The chain has TRBV7-6 and TRBJ2-5, with D perhaps matching TRBD2 (6 bases). The CDR3 has 15 amino acids. Trimming removed 6 bases from V and 4 bases from J, with 18 bases in between. Germline V gene data show CDR1 as SGHVS and CDR2 as FNYEAQ. The CDR3 spells CASRDGGYPGETQYF. CDR3 in DNA: TGTGCCAGCAGGGACGGGGGATACCCCGGAGAGACCCAGTACTTC.

The CDR3 spells CASSSWTARVTDTQYF. The CDR3, as DNA: TGTGCCAGCAGCTCTTGGACAGCGAGAGTCACAGATACGCAGTATTTT. The V call is TRBV7-9, the J call TRBJ2-3; D is possibly TRBD1 (6 bases). The ends were cut back, 4 bases at V and 2 bases at J, with 16 bases in the middle. CDR1 is SEHNR, CDR2 FQNEAQ, per germline (reference sequence). This CDR3 comprises 16 residues.

The J gene is TRBJ2-5, the V gene TRBV11-2, with a possible D match to TRBD1 (6 bases). Germline CDR1 SGHAT, CDR2 FQNNGV. The CDR3 contains 13 residues. The V end was cut by 3 bases, the J end by 5 bases, with 10 bases between. The CDR3 nucleotides read TGTGCCAGCAGCTTTGGACAGCGGGAGACCCAGTACTTC. Amino acid sequence: CASSFGQRETQYF.

V usage is TRBV29-1 and J usage is TRBJ1-2, with D perhaps matching TRBD1 (5 bases). The V gene's germline CDR1 is SQVTM and CDR2 ANQGSEA. Deletions cut 6 bases from V and 3 bases from J, with 11 bases between. The length of the CDR3 is 12 residues. The CDR3 region is CSVEGSHYGYTF. DNA of the CDR3: TGCAGCGTGGAGGGGAGTCACTATGGCTACACCTTC. The whole variable domain, filled in from reference TRBV29-1 and TRBJ1-2, reads SAVISQKPSRDICQRGTSLTIQCQVDSQVTMMFWYRQQPGQSLTLIATANQGSEATYESGFVIDKFPISRPNLTFSTLTVSNMSPEDSSIYLCSVEGSHYGYTFGSGTRLTVV.

The CDR3 loop reads CASSYEVTTEAFF. The DNA for the CDR3 is TGTGCCAGCAGTTACGAGGTCACCACTGAAGCTTTCTTT. The chain links TRBV6-5 to TRBJ1-1; D unresolved. The V and J ends lost 2 bases and 4 bases respectively, with 8 bases between them. This CDR3 spans 13 amino acids. Germline loops: CDR1 MNHEY, CDR2 SVGAGI.

The chain is built from TRBV5-6 and TRBJ1-2; tentatively, D is TRBD1 (5 bases). CDR3 size: 14 residues. V lost 0 bases to trimming and J lost 3 bases, with 9 bases between them. The V gene's germline CDR1 is SGHDT and CDR2 YYEEEE. The CDR3, as DNA: TGTGCCAGCAGCTTGGGGGGCGCTGACTATGGCTACACCTTC. Encoded protein: CASSLGGADYGYTF.

V usage is TRBV5-4 and J usage is TRBJ1-2; possible D gene TRBD1, 6 bases. CDR1 is SGHNT and CDR2 is YYREEE in the germline V gene (reference sequence). V dropped 0 bases and J dropped 6 bases, with 9 bases sitting between them. The CDR3 is 13 amino acids. The CDR3 sequence is CASSLVQGDGYTF. The CDR3 bases are TGTGCCAGCAGCTTGGTACAGGGTGATGGCTACACCTTC.

The table lists this clone with a few counts. The V call is TRBV27, the J call TRBJ2-2; maybe TRBD1 (6 bases). Germline assignment: CDR1 MNHEY and CDR2 SMNVEV (reference sequence). The V and J ends lost 2 bases and 7 bases respectively, with 14 bases between them. This CDR3 region has 15 residues. The CDR3 loop is CASSLTVSRGGELFF. CDR3 sequence (DNA): TGTGCCAGCAGTTTAACGGTCTCCAGGGGCGGGGAGCTGTTTTTT.

The CDR3 DNA is TGTGCCAGCACCGACGGGGGAGCCCTGAACACTGAAGCTTTCTTT. As protein: CASTDGGALNTEAFF. The chain recombines TRBV3-1 (or the pseudogene TRBV3-2) with TRBJ1-1, with D possibly matching TRBD1 (5 bases). V was shortened by 7 bases and J by 0 bases, with 15 bases between the two germline ends. This CDR3 is 15 amino acids long. Germline loops: CDR1 LGHDT, CDR2 YNNKEL (reference sequence).

This rearrangement joins TRBV11-1 to TRBJ2-7; tentatively, D is TRBD2 (6 bases). Germline CDR1 SGHAT, CDR2 FQDESV (reference sequence). V shed 2 bases and J shed 6 bases, with 8 bases lying between them. This CDR3 comprises 12 residues. The CDR3 region is CASSLTGVEQYF. CDR3 nucleotide sequence: TGTGCCAGCAGCTTAACGGGGGTCGAGCAGTACTTC.

This chain joins TRBV3-1 (or the pseudogene TRBV3-2) and TRBJ2-2; no clear D. V was clipped by 4 bases and J by 1 base, with 4 bases between them. The CDR3 loop spans 13 amino acids. CDR1 and CDR2 from the germline V gene are LGHDT and YNNKEL (reference sequence). The chain's CDR3 is CASSPRNTGELFF. In DNA, the CDR3 is TGTGCCAGCAGCCCGAGGAACACCGGGGAGCTGTTTTTT.

This clone has only a few counts. This chain uses TRBV5-1 with TRBJ1-2, with a possible D match to TRBD1 (5 bases). The CDR3 length is 14 residues. Germline lookup yields CDR1 SGHRS and CDR2 YFSETQ. Deletions cut 4 bases from V and 5 bases from J, with 15 bases between. DNA for the CDR3: TGCGCCAGCAGCGGTGGACGGGGGGATTATGGCTACACCTTC. Amino acid sequence: CASSGGRGDYGYTF.